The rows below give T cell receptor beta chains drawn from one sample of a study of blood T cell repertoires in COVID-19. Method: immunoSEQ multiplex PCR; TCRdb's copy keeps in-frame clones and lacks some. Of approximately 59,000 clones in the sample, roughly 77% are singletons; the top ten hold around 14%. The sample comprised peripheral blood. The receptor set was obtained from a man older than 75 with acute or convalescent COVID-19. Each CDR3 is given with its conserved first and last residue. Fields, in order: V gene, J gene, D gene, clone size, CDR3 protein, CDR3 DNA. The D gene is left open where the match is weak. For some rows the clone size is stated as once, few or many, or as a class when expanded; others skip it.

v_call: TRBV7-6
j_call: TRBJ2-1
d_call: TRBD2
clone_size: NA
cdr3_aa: CASSPLTSGTRNEQFF
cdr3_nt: TGTGCCAGCAGCCCGCTAACTAGCGGGACCCGGAATGAGCAGTTCTTC

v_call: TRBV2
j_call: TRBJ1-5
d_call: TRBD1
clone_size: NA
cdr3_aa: CASSWDRGPNQPQHF
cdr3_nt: TGTGCCAGCAGTTGGGACAGGGGACCCAATCAGCCCCAGCATTTT

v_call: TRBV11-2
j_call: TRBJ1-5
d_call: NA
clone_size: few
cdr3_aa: CASSLQGEGPQHF
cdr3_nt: TGTGCCAGCAGCTTACAAGGGGAAGGGCCCCAGCATTTT

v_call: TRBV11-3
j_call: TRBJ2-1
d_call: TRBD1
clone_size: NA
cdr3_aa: CASSSGTVNEQFF
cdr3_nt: TGTGCCAGCAGCTCAGGGACAGTCAATGAGCAGTTCTTC

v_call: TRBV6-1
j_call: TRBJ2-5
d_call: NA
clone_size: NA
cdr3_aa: CASSEARGTPQETQYF
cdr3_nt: TGTGCCAGCAGTGAAGCGCGAGGGACACCCCAAGAGACCCAGTACTTC

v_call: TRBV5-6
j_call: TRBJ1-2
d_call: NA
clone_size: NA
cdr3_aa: CASSLPGRAGGYTF
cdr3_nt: TGTGCCAGCAGCTTGCCCGGCAGGGCCGGGGGCTACACCTTC

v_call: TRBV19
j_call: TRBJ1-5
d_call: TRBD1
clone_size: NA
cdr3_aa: CASGETGGYSNQPQHF
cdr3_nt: TGTGCCAGTGGGGAGACAGGGGGGTATAGCAATCAGCCCCAGCATTTT

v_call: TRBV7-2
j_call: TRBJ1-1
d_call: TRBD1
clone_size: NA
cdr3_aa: CASSLRDSHTEAFF
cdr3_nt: TGTGCCAGCAGCTTAAGGGACAGTCACACTGAAGCTTTCTTT

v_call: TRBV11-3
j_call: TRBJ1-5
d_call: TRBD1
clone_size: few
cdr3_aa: CASSLTGGNQPQHF
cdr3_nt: TGTGCCAGCAGCTTAACAGGGGGCAATCAGCCCCAGCATTTT

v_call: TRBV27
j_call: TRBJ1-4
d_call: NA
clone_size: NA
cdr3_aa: CASSRDFNNEKLFF
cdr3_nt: TGTGCCAGCAGTAGAGACTTCAATAATGAAAAACTGTTTTTT

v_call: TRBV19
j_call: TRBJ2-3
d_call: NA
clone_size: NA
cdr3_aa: CASTSGSTDTQYF
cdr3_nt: TGTGCCAGTACCAGCGGGAGCACAGATACGCAGTATTTT

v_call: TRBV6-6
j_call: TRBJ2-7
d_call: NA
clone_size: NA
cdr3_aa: CASRTPNNRDNEQYF
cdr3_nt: TGTGCCAGCAGAACCCCGAACAACAGGGATAACGAGCAGTACTTC

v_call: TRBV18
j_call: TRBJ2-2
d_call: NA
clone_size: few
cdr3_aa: CASSPPSRPGELFF
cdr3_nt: TGTGCCAGCTCACCACCTTCCAGGCCCGGGGAGCTGTTTTTT

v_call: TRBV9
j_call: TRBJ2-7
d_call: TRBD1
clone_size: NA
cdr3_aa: CASSVNTGGNGDEQYF
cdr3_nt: TGTGCCAGCAGCGTAAATACAGGGGGTAACGGCGACGAGCAGTACTTC

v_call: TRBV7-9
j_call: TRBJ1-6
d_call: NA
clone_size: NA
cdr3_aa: CASSARRARVSIDSPLHF
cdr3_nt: TGTGCCAGCAGCGCCCGTCGGGCCAGGGTAAGTATCGATTCACCCCTCCACTTT

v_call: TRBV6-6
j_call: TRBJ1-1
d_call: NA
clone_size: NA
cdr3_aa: CASSPRGNTEAFF
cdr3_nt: TGTGCCAGCAGCCCCCGGGGGAACACTGAAGCTTTCTTT